Below, 11 T cell receptor beta chains from the same sample are listed, as sequenced in a study of naive and memory T cell subsets. An equimolar mix of two oligonucleotides served as the beta constant-region primer for TRBC1 and TRBC2. TCRdb reanalysed the UMI-ligation and nested PCR reads using MiXCR and keeps one entry per CDR3 protein. Among approximately 140,000 distinct CDR3 sequences, approximately 17% were seen once, and the ten largest hold around 0.14%. The source material was naive CD4+ T cells from blood. All receptors derive from a human donor in good health.

The V gene is TRBV18, the J gene TRBJ2-1; TRBD2 matches 12 bases. The junction had 7 bases not matched to a gene; V was cut back by 8 bases and J by 8 bases. CDR3 length: 14 residues. The germline V gene encodes CDR1 KGHSH and CDR2 LQKENI. The chain's CDR3 is CASRTSGTGDEQFF. CDR3 nucleotide sequence: TGTGCCAGCAGGACTAGCGGGACAGGGGATGAGCAGTTCTTC.

The chain combines TRBV6-9 with TRBJ2-4; the match to TRBD2 covers 8 bases. With 5 bases clipped from V and 2 bases from J, the junction kept 20 bases outside the gene matches. Looked up from germline, CDR1 is MNHGY and CDR2 is SVAAGI. The CDR3 consists of 20 residues. CDR3 nucleotide sequence: TGTGCCAGCAGTCCCACGGGGGGGGCTTCGGGCGGGAGTTCCAAAAACATTCAGTACTTC. Protein: CASSPTGGASGGSSKNIQYF.

This clonotype was seen a handful of times. The V gene is TRBV19, the J gene TRBJ2-7; 7 bases map to TRBD1. This CDR3 region has 15 residues. Germline loops: CDR1 LNHDA, CDR2 SQIVND (reference sequence). The V gene end was trimmed by 1 base and the J gene end by 2 bases; junction bases not matched to a gene: 5. Written as DNA, the CDR3 is TGTGCCAGTAGTATAGTGGCAGGGGGACCCTACGAGCAGTACTTC. It is translated as CASSIVAGGPYEQYF.

The rearrangement joins TRBV14 to TRBJ2-7; D gene ambiguous. The germline CDR1 and CDR2 sequences are SGHDN and FVKESK. Trimming cost V 4 bases and J 3 bases, with 4 bases left between them. This CDR3 contains 11 residues. As DNA, the CDR3 is TGTGCCAGCAGCCGAAACTACGAGCAGTACTTC. Amino acid sequence: CASSRNYEQYF.

This clonotype has a count of ten or more. This rearrangement joins TRBV11-2 to TRBJ1-1; possible D gene TRBD1, 5 bases. The CDR3 runs to 16 residues. V dropped 1 base and J dropped 0 bases, with 12 bases sitting between them. Germline V lookup: CDR1 SGHAT, CDR2 FQNNGV. The CDR3 spells CASSLAQGTMNTEAFF. The CDR3 nucleotides read TGTGCCAGCAGCTTAGCCCAGGGTACTATGAACACTGAAGCTTTCTTT. The entire variable domain, with the rest obtained from reference TRBV11-2 and TRBJ1-1, is as follows: EAGVAQSPRYKIIEKRQSVAFWCNPISGHATLYWYQQILGQGPKLLIQFQNNGVVDDSQLPKDRFSAERLKGVDSTLKIQPAKLEDSAVYLCASSLAQGTMNTEAFFGQGTRLTVV.

This clonotype showed up just a few times. The V call is TRBV29-1, the J call TRBJ1-1; TRBD1 aligns across 7 bases. This CDR3 comprises 18 residues. Per germline, CDR1 SQVTM and CDR2 ANQGSEA. With 4 bases clipped from V and 4 bases from J, the junction kept 21 bases outside the gene matches. The CDR3 reads CSVGGPNRPGQFGTEAFF. CDR3 nucleotides: TGCAGCGTTGGGGGACCTAATCGACCGGGACAGTTTGGCACTGAAGCTTTCTTT.

The chain recombines TRBV30 with TRBJ1-5; no reliable D call. The CDR3 length is 16 residues. In germline, CDR1 is GTSNPN, CDR2 SVGIG (reference sequence). Trimming left V 2 bases short and J 0 bases short, with 14 bases between. CDR3 bases: TGTGCCTGGAGTCCCGACCTATACACTAGCAATCAGCCCCAGCATTTT. It encodes CAWSPDLYTSNQPQHF.

The chain recombines TRBV27 with TRBJ2-1; 9 nucleotides match TRBD2. In germline, CDR1 is MNHEY, CDR2 SMNVEV (reference sequence). Unmatched junction bases numbered 16, after V lost 2 bases and J lost 8 bases. This CDR3 region has 18 residues. The CDR3 loop is CASSLDAPASGNTYEQFF. The CDR3 nucleotides are TGTGCCAGCAGTTTAGATGCTCCGGCTAGCGGGAATACTTATGAGCAGTTCTTC.

This clonotype has a handful of counts. V is TRBV6-2 or TRBV6-3 and J is TRBJ1-1; 8 bases fit TRBD1. The trim removed 5 bases at V and 0 bases at J, leaving 11 bases unmatched. The CDR3 contains 17 residues. Germline V lookup: CDR1 MNHEY, CDR2 SVGEGT. The CDR3 DNA reads as TGTGCCAGCAGTCTATTACGACAGGGGATGATGAACACTGAAGCTTTCTTT. Its translation: CASSLLRQGMMNTEAFF.

As DNA, the CDR3 is TGCAGCGTTGAAGTCAGGACTAGCGGATTTGAGCAGTTCTTC. Protein product: CSVEVRTSGFEQFF. The J gene is TRBJ2-1, the V gene TRBV29-1, with TRBD2 matching over 10 bases. The CDR3 extends over 14 amino acids. V trimming: 1 base; J trimming: 9 bases; junction bases outside the gene matches: 6. Per germline, CDR1 SQVTM and CDR2 ANQGSEA.

V usage is TRBV12-3 or TRBV12-4 and J usage is TRBJ1-1, with TRBD1 as a possible D gene (5 bases). V was pared by 6 bases and J by 5 bases, with 16 bases between. The CDR3 loop spans 14 amino acids. Written as DNA, the CDR3 is TGTGCCAGCAGCTTTGGGGGACCGGGGACTGAAGCTTTCTTT. Residues: CASSFGGPGTEAFF.